The T cell receptor (beta chain) under discussion was sequenced for a study of identical twins. The study's findings and limits: Memory repertoires lacked the insertion deficit that abundant cord blood beta clonotypes showed.

One entry per CDR3 protein, called by TCRdb with MiXCR from the 5' RACE reads. Of 460,000 or so distinct CDR3 sequences listed, approximately 15% were seen once; the top ten hold 0.52%. A word on this clonotype: Its antigen is unidentified.

The CDR3 consists of 15 residues. Trimming took 0 bases from V and 5 from J; bases not matched to a gene: 9. Germline CDR1 DFQATT, CDR2 SNEGSKA (reference sequence). The same specimen was also included in a second study, on yellow fever vaccine responses in identical twins.

Input material: CD4+ T cells sorted from blood. The source is a woman younger than 35 in good health. The V call is TRBV20-1, the J call TRBJ2-7; 8 bases fit TRBD2. The CDR3 coding sequence is TGCAGTGCTAGAGAATCCGGGAGGGCAATCGACGAGCAGTACTTC. Amino acid sequence: CSARESGRAIDEQYF.